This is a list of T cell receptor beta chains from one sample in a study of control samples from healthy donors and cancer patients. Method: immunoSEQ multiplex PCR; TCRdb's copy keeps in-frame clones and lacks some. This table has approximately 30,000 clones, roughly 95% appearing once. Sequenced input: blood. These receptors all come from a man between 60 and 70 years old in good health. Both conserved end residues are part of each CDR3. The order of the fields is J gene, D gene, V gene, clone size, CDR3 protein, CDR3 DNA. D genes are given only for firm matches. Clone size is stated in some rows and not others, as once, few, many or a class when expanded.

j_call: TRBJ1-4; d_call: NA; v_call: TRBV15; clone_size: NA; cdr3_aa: CATSRDLEDELFF; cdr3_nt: TGTGCCACCAGCAGAGATCTAGAGGATGAACTGTTTTTT
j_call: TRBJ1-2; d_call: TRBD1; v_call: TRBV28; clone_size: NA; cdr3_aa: CASSLRQGNYGYTF; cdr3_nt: TGTGCCAGCAGTTTACGACAGGGTAACTATGGCTACACCTTC
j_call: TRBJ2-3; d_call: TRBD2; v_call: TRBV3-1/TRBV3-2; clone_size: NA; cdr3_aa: CASSQKLGAGGITDTQYF; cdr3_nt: TGTGCCAGCAGCCAAAAGTTGGGAGCGGGGGGGATTACAGATACGCAGTATTTT
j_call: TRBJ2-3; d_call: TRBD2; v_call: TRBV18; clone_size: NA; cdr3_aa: CASSPRSLAGNTDTQYF; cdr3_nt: TGTGCCAGCTCACCGCGCAGCCTAGCGGGTAACACAGATACGCAGTATTTT
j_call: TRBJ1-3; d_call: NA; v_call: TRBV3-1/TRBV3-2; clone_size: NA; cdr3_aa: CASSQATMSSGNTIYF; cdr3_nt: TGTGCCAGCAGCCAAGCCACAATGAGCTCTGGAAACACCATATATTTT
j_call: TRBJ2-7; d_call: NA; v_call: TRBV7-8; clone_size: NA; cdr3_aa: CASSLGRTYEQYF; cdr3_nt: TGTGCCAGCAGCTTAGGCCGGACCTACGAGCAGTACTTC
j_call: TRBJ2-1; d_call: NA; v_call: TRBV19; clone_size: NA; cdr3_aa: CASSIAGGVAGEQFF; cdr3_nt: TGTGCCAGTAGTATAGCCGGCGGGGTGGCAGGTGAGCAGTTCTTC
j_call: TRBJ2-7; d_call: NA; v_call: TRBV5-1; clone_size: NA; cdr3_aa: CASSSTGPATLMLREQYF; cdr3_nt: TGCGCCAGCAGCTCCACGGGTCCCGCTACATTAATGCTTCGGGAGCAGTACTTC
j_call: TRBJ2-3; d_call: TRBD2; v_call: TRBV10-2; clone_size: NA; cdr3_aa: CASSERGLAGKGDTQYF; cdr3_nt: TGCGCCAGCAGTGAGCGTGGTCTAGCGGGAAAGGGGGATACGCAGTATTTT
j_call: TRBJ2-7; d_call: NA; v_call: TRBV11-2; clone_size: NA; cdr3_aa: CASSLPTYEQYF; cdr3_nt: TGTGCCAGCAGCTTACCCACCTACGAGCAGTACTTC
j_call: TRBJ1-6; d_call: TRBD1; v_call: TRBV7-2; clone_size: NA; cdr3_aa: CASSSGQGGNPPLHF; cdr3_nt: TGTGCCAGCAGCTCCGGACAGGGGGGAAATCCACCCCTCCACTTT
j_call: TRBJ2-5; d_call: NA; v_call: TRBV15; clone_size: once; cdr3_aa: CATSRDPLQGWGLETQYF; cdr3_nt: TGTGCCACCAGCAGAGATCCTCTACAGGGTTGGGGATTGGAGACCCAGTACTTC
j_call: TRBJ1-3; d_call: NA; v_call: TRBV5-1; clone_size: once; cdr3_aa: CASSPTPLAGNTIYF; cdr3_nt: TGCGCCAGCAGCCCGACCCCACTAGCTGGAAACACCATATATTTT
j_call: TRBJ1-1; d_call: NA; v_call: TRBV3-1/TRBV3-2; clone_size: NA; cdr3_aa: CASSQMEGAEAFF; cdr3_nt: TGTGCCAGCAGCCAAATGGAGGGAGCTGAAGCTTTCTTT
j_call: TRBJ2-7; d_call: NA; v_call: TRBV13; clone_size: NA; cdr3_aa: CASSLRSYEQYF; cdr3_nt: TGTGCCAGCAGCTTAAGAAGCTACGAGCAGTACTTC
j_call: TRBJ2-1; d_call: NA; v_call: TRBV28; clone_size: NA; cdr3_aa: CASSWASQKNEQFF; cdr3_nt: TGTGCCAGCAGTTGGGCATCTCAAAAAAATGAGCAGTTCTTC
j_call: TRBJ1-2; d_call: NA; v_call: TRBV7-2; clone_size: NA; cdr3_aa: CASSLMEGYGYTF; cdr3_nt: TGTGCCAGCAGCTTAATGGAGGGCTATGGCTACACCTTC
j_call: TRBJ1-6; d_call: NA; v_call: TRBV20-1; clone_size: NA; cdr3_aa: CSASILEGSSPLHF; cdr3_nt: TGCAGTGCTAGTATCCTTGAGGGGAGTTCACCCCTCCACTTT
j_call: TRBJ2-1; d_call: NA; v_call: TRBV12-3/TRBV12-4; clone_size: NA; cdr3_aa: CASSSSSYNEQFF; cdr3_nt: TGTGCCAGCAGTTCCAGCTCCTACAATGAGCAGTTCTTC
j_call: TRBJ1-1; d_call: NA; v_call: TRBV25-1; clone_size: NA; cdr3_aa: CASSEEYIGDAFF; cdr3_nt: TGTGCCAGCAGTGAAGAATACATCGGGGATGCTTTCTTT
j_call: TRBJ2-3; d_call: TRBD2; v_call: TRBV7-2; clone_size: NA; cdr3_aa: CASSGSGSTDTQYF; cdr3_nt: TGTGCCAGCAGCGGTAGCGGGTCCACAGATACGCAGTATTTT
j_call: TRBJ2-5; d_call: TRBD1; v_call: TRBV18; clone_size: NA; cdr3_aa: CASSPLQGETQYF; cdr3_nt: TGTGCCAGCTCACCATTACAGGGGGAGACCCAGTACTTC
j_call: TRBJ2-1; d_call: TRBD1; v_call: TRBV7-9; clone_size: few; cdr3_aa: CASSETGTEQFF; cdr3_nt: TGTGCCAGCAGCGAGACAGGGACCGAGCAGTTCTTC